A selection of T cell receptor beta chains follows, all from one sample in a study of TIL therapy for anti-PD-1-resistant metastatic lung cancer. Libraries were prepared by immunoSEQ multiplex PCR; TCRdb keeps only in-frame clonotypes and omits some of them. In the table there are just over 20,000 clones, 78% of which are singletons. The specimen comprised blood, sampled at baseline. Every receptor here comes from a person aged 25-80 years with non-small cell lung cancer. CDR3s include the opening cysteine and the closing phenylalanine or tryptophan. The order of the fields is V gene, J gene, clone size, CDR3 length, D gene, CDR3 DNA, CDR3 protein. The D gene is left open where the match is weak. A clone size is listed for some rows: how often the clone was seen (once, few, many), or a class if it is expanded.

TRBV2,TRBJ1-2,NA,18,NA,TGTGCCAGCAGTGATTTTAGGGACGGACGGTTCACTAACTATGGCTACACCTTC,CASSDFRDGRFTNYGYTF
TRBV7-7,TRBJ2-7,NA,15,NA,TGTGCCAGCAGCTTAGGGCCCGACATACCCGGCGAGCAGTACTTC,CASSLGPDIPGEQYF
TRBV30,TRBJ1-1,NA,13,NA,TGTGCCTGGAGTTTGAGCCGGAGCACTGAAGCTTTCTTT,CAWSLSRSTEAFF
TRBV5-1,TRBJ2-3,NA,15,NA,TGCGCCAGCAGCTGGGGGTCGGACCAGCCAGATACGCAGTATTTT,CASSWGSDQPDTQYF
TRBV9,TRBJ2-2,NA,16,TRBD1,TGTGCCAGCAGCGTAGACCCCAACAGGGGGACCGGGGAGCTGTTTTTT,CASSVDPNRGTGELFF
TRBV2,TRBJ1-5,few,14,NA,TGTGCCAGCAAGGTGTCGAGGGGGTATCAGCCCCAGCATTTT,CASKVSRGYQPQHF
TRBV18,TRBJ2-1,once,16,TRBD2,TGTGCCAGCTCACCCACTGGCGGGACTACCTACAATGAGCAGTTCTTC,CASSPTGGTTYNEQFF
TRBV18,TRBJ1-6,few,16,NA,TGTGCCAGCTCACCAATTCGTACAGGAGCTAATTCACCCCTCCACTTT,CASSPIRTGANSPLHF
TRBV6-6,TRBJ2-2,NA,12,NA,TGTGCCAGCAGTTCCAACACCGGGGAGCTGTTTTTT,CASSSNTGELFF
TRBV19,TRBJ2-7,NA,14,TRBD1,TGTGCCAGTAGCATTAACAGGGGCTCCTACGAGCAGTACTTC,CASSINRGSYEQYF
TRBV7-9,TRBJ1-2,NA,15,NA,TGTGCCAGCAGCAAGTTACAACGGGACACCTATGGCTACACCTTC,CASSKLQRDTYGYTF
TRBV19,TRBJ1-6,NA,16,NA,TGTGCCAGTAGTATCTTACAGGGACTTGGAAGGTCACCCCTCCACTTT,CASSILQGLGRSPLHF
TRBV27,TRBJ2-7,NA,13,NA,TGTGCCAGCAGTCGATTCGACGGCTACGAGCAGTACTTC,CASSRFDGYEQYF
TRBV18,TRBJ1-2,NA,13,TRBD1,TGTGCCAGCTCACCCGGACAGGCGGGGGGCTACACCTTC,CASSPGQAGGYTF
TRBV27,TRBJ2-3,NA,18,TRBD2,TGTGCCAGTTCGAAGCTAGCGGGGGGGCTAACTAGCACAGATACGCAGTATTTT,CASSKLAGGLTSTDTQYF
TRBV18,TRBJ1-3,few,18,TRBD1,TGTGCCAGCTCACCACTCACGGGGACAGGGGGCTTTGGAAACACCATATATTTT,CASSPLTGTGGFGNTIYF
TRBV6-1,TRBJ2-3,NA,14,TRBD1,TGTGCCAGCGACAGGGGGGGGTTCACAGCTACGCAGTATTTT,CASDRGGFTATQYF
TRBV7-9,TRBJ1-3,once,14,TRBD1,TGTGCCAGCAGCCCCGAAGGACAGGCGGACACCATATATTTT,CASSPEGQADTIYF
TRBV7-2,TRBJ1-1,NA,14,NA,TGTGCCAGCACAATTGGGGGAGCTAACACTGAAGCTTTCTTT,CASTIGGANTEAFF
TRBV9,TRBJ2-7,NA,15,NA,TGTGCCAGCAGCGTAGGAGGGACGCCAACCTACGAGCAGTACTTC,CASSVGGTPTYEQYF
TRBV12-5,TRBJ2-3,NA,17,TRBD2,TGTGCTAGTGGTTTGTCAGGACTAGCGGACCCCACAGATACGCAGTATTTT,CASGLSGLADPTDTQYF
TRBV28,TRBJ2-5,few,16,TRBD1,TGTGCCAGCAGTACCGGGACAGGGTCGTACCAAGAGACCCAGTACTTC,CASSTGTGSYQETQYF
TRBV4-1,TRBJ1-2,once,14,NA,TGCGCCAGCAGTCGCAGTTCTTTAAACTATGGCTACACCTTC,CASSRSSLNYGYTF
TRBV5-6,TRBJ1-1,NA,15,TRBD1,TGTGCCAGCAGCTTGGCGGGACAGGGGAACACTGAAGCTTTCTTT,CASSLAGQGNTEAFF
TRBV5-1,TRBJ1-5,NA,15,NA,TGCGCCAGCAGCTTGGCCGGGTGGGGGGATCAGCCCCAGCATTTT,CASSLAGWGDQPQHF
TRBV7-2,TRBJ2-7,NA,13,NA,TGTGCCAGCAGCTTAGAAGCGGGCTACGAGCAGTACTTC,CASSLEAGYEQYF
TRBV30,TRBJ1-4,NA,14,NA,TGTGCCTGGGGACCACCAGGGGTACCGGAAAAACTGTTTTTT,CAWGPPGVPEKLFF
TRBV29-1,TRBJ2-3,NA,12,NA,TGCAGCGTTAGTACTGGCACAGATACGCAGTATTTT,CSVSTGTDTQYF
TRBV6-6,TRBJ2-7,NA,14,NA,TGTGCCAGCCCCTTGGGACACAGCTCCTACGAGCAGTACTTC,CASPLGHSSYEQYF
TRBV30,TRBJ2-1,NA,15,TRBD2,TGTGCCTGGAGTTCGGGACTAGCGGCCTACAATGAGCAGTTCTTC,CAWSSGLAAYNEQFF
TRBV7-2,TRBJ2-7,once,14,TRBD1,TGTGCCAGCAGCCTCACAGGGGGCGCTTACGAGCAGTACTTC,CASSLTGGAYEQYF
TRBV10-2,TRBJ2-7,few,15,NA,TGCGCCAGCAGGGTTACCATGGACTTAACCTACGAGCAGTACTTC,CASRVTMDLTYEQYF
TRBV30,TRBJ2-1,once,15,TRBD2,TGTGCCTGGAACAGACTGGCGGGAGGGAACAATGAGCAGTTCTTC,CAWNRLAGGNNEQFF
TRBV4-1,TRBJ2-7,medium-sized,20,TRBD2,TGCGCCAGCAGCCAAATCAAGTCAGGTGCCGGGACTAGCGGACCCTACGAGCAGTACTTC,CASSQIKSGAGTSGPYEQYF
TRBV27,TRBJ1-2,NA,12,TRBD1,TGTGCAAATGGACAGGGTCCCTATGGCTACACCTTC,CANGQGPYGYTF
TRBV19,TRBJ2-3,NA,15,NA,TGTGCCAGTAGTAAAGGATCCGCGAGGGCAGATACGCAGTATTTT,CASSKGSARADTQYF
TRBV5-4,TRBJ1-2,NA,15,TRBD1,TGTGCCAGCAGCTTGGCACAGGGGGGGGGCTATGGCTACACCTTC,CASSLAQGGGYGYTF
TRBV27,TRBJ2-1,NA,16,NA,TGTGCCAGCAGACCCGGGACCCTCGACTCCTACAATGAGCAGTTCTTC,CASRPGTLDSYNEQFF
TRBV5-4,TRBJ1-4,NA,13,NA,TGTGCCAGCAGCTCCTTGGGGCATGAAAAACTGTTTTTT,CASSSLGHEKLFF
TRBV6-6,TRBJ1-1,NA,14,NA,TGTGCCAGCAGGCCAGACCTTTTGAACACTGAAGCTTTCTTT,CASRPDLLNTEAFF
TRBV6-1,TRBJ2-7,once,13,NA,TGTGCCAGCAGTGCCAGGGAACTCTACGAGCAGTACTTC,CASSARELYEQYF
TRBV2,TRBJ1-4,NA,15,NA,TGTGCCAGCAGTGAGGCTTTAGGGGGAAGTGAAAAACTGTTTTTT,CASSEALGGSEKLFF
TRBV15,TRBJ2-5,NA,17,NA,TGTGCCACCAGCAGAGATCTGGCGGGAGCAGGGGGAGAGACCCAGTACTTC,CATSRDLAGAGGETQYF
TRBV5-1,TRBJ2-7,NA,12,NA,TGCGCCAGCAGCTTCGGAGCGGACGAGCAGTACTTC,CASSFGADEQYF